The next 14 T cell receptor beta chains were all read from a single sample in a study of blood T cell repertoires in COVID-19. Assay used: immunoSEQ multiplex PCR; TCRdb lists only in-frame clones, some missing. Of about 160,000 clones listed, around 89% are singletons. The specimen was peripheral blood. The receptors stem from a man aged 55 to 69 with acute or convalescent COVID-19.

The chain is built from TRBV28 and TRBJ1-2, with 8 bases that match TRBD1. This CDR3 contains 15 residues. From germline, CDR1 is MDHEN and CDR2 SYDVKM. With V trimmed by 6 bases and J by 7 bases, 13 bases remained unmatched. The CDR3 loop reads CASRIGGQGVPGYTF. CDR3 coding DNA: TGTGCCAGCAGGATCGGTGGACAGGGAGTGCCTGGCTACACCTTC.

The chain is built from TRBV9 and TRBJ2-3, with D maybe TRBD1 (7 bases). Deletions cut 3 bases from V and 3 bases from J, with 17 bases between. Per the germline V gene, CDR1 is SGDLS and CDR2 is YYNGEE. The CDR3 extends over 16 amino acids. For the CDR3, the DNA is TGTGCCAGCAGCGCCCCCCAGGGGGGAAGAACAGATACGCAGTATTTT. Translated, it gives CASSAPQGGRTDTQYF.

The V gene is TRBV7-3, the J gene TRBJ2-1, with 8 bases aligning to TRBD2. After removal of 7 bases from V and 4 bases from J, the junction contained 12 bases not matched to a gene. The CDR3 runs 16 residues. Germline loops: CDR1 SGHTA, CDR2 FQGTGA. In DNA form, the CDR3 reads TGTGCCAGCACCCCCGGGGGGGGAAGGGGTTACAATGAGCAGTTCTTC. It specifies CASTPGGGRGYNEQFF.

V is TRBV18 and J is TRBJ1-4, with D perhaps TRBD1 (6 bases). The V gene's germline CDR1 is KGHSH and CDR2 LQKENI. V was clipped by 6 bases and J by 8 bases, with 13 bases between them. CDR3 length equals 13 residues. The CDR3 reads CASSLGQGEKLFF. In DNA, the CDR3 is TGTGCCAGCTCCCTTGGTCAGGGGGAAAAACTGTTTTTT.

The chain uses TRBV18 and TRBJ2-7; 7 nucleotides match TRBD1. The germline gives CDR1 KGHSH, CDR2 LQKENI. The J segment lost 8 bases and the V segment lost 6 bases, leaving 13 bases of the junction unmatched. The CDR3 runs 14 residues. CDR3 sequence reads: CASSAEQGREKQYF. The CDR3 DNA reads TGTGCCAGCTCCGCAGAACAGGGGAGAGAAAAGCAGTACTTC.

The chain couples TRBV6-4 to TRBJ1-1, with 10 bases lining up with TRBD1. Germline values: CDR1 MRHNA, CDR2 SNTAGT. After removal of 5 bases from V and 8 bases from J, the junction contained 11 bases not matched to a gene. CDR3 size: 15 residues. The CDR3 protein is CASSSRDRGGGEAFF. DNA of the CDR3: TGTGCCAGCAGTTCCCGGGACAGGGGCGGCGGGGAAGCTTTCTTT.

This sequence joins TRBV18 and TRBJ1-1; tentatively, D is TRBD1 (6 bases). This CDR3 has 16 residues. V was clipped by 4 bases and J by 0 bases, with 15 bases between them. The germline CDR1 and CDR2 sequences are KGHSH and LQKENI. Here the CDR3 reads CASSQHRVGLNTEAFF. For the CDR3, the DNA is TGTGCCAGCTCACAACACAGGGTGGGGCTGAACACTGAAGCTTTCTTT.

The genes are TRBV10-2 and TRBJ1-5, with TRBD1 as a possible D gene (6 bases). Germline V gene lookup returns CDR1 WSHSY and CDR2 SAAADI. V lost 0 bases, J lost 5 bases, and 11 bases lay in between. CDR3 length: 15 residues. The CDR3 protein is CASSESRGGDQPQHF. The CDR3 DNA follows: TGCGCCAGCAGTGAGTCGAGGGGGGGGGATCAGCCCCAGCATTTT.

CDR3 region: CANEGETGYTF. CDR3 nucleotides: TGCGCCAACGAGGGGGAAACTGGCTACACCTTC. The rearrangement uses TRBV5-1 and TRBJ1-2; possible D gene TRBD1, 6 bases. CDR3 length: 11 residues. CDR1 SGHRS and CDR2 YFSETQ come from the germline V gene. V lost 9 bases and J lost 7, with 13 bases in between.

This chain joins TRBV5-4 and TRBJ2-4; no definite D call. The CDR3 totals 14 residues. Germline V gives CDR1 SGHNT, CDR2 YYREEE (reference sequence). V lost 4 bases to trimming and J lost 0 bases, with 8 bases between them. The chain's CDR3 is CASSNLLAKNIQYF. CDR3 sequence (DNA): TGTGCCAGCAGCAATTTACTAGCCAAAAACATTCAGTACTTC.

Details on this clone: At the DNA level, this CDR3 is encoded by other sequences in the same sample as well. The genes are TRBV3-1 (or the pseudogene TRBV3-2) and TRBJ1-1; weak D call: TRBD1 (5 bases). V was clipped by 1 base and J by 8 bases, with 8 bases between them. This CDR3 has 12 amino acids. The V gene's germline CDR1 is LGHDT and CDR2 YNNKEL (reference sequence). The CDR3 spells CASSQVRAEAFF. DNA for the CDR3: TGTGCCAGCAGCCAAGTCAGGGCAGAAGCTTTCTTT.

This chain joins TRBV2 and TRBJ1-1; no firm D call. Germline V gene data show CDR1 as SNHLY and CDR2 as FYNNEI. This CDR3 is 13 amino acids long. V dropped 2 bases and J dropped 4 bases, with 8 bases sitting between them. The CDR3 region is CASSEMVSTEAFF. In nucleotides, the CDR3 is TGTGCCAGCAGTGAAATGGTTAGCACTGAAGCTTTCTTT.

In DNA form, the CDR3 reads TGTGCCAGCAGCCAGGGGACTAGCGGGGGGAACGAGCAGTACTTC. This sequence encodes CASSQGTSGGNEQYF. The rearrangement uses TRBV3-1 (or the pseudogene TRBV3-2) and TRBJ2-7, with 15 bases fitting TRBD2. Germline loops: CDR1 LGHDT, CDR2 YNNKEL (reference sequence). Losses at the gene ends were 3 bases for V and 5 bases for J; bases not matched to a gene: 2. The CDR3 consists of 15 residues.

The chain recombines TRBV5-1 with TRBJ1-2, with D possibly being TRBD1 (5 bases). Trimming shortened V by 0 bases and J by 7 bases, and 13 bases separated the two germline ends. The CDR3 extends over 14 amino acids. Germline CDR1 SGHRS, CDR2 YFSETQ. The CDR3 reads CASSLAEGVGGYTF. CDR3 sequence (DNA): TGCGCCAGCAGCTTGGCCGAAGGGGTGGGTGGCTACACCTTC. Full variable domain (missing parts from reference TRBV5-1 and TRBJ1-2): KAGVTQTPRYLIKTRGQQVTLSCSPISGHRSVSWYQQTPGQGLQFLFEYFSETQRNKGNFPGRFSGRQFSNSRSEMNVSTLELGDSALYLCASSLAEGVGGYTFGSGTRLTVV.